The clone carrying this T cell receptor (beta chain) was counted between two and nine times. CDR3 length: 13 amino acids. After removal of 5 bases from V and 4 bases from J, the junction contained 1 base not matched to a gene. From germline, CDR1 is MNHNY and CDR2 SVGAGI (reference sequence). An amount of RNA that ranged from about 0.45 to 1 ug was reverse transcribed with random hexamers. A single record per CDR3 protein comes from TCRdb applying MiXCR to the immunoSEQ multiplex PCR reads. This table has a few hundred thousand distinct CDR3 sequences, 92% appearing once. The sample is drawn from a study of CD8 T cells in Susac syndrome.

The chain links TRBV6-6 to TRBJ2-5, with 10 bases matching TRBD1. The sequenced sample was CD4+ T cells from PBMCs. The receptor was isolated from a human donor with multiple sclerosis. The CDR3 DNA sequence: TGTGCCAGCAGTGGACAGGGGGGAGAGACCCAGTACTTC. Encoded protein: CASSGQGGETQYF.